This passage covers 4 T cell receptor beta chains from one sample sequenced in a study of a mutant IDH1 vaccine in newly diagnosed glioma (dated by TCRdb to 2020 to 2022). For these TCRs, the target antigens are not known. Taken with the paper, the label for time point translates to: week 47, end of study. A 20-mer mutant IDH1 peptide at 300 micrograms in Montanide made up each vaccine dose, which was injected subcutaneously together with topical imiquimod. Library generation was performed with the immunoSEQ multiplex PCR assay. Entries here come from immuneACCESS through TCRdb and include only in-frame sequences with V and J called. Some clones fail to appear in such tables; in the studies checked, an unresolved V gene covers under half of the shortfall, and the cause of the remainder is unknown. A total of tens of thousands of clones appear in this sample, 82% of them only once. Together, the top ten hold over 15% of the sample.

This specimen consisted of PBMCs, obtained from a glioma patient whose treatment included an IDH1 peptide vaccine. The origin of the receptors is a man between 18 and 29 years old with glioma. Some clones in this sample may be carry-over from other donors' samples.

The V call is TRBV4-3, the J call TRBJ1-4; 10 bases align to TRBD1. CDR3 length: 16 residues. The germline gives CDR1 LGHNA, CDR2 YSLEER. After removal of 3 bases from V and 12 bases from J, the junction contained 13 bases not matched to a gene. As DNA, the CDR3 is TGCGCCAGCAGCCAGACGCCGGGACAGGGGAATGTAGAACTGTTTTTT. Translating it yields CASSQTPGQGNVELFF.

The CDR3 reads CASSFLDQPQHF. The CDR3 coding sequence is TGTGCCAGCAGCTTTCTCGATCAGCCCCAGCATTTT. The rearrangement links TRBV5-6 to TRBJ1-5; no reliable D call. The germline CDR1 and CDR2 sequences are SGHDT and YYEEEE. The V end was cut by 2 bases, the J end by 5 bases, with 5 bases between. CDR3 length: 12 amino acids.

J is TRBJ2-1 and V is TRBV9; 9 bases are shared with TRBD1. The ends lost 2 bases at V and 7 bases at J; junction bases unmatched: 13. Germline CDR1 SGDLS, CDR2 YYNGEE. CDR3 size: 17 residues. The CDR3 protein is CASSVTSGQGRSNEQFF. Written as DNA, the CDR3 is TGTGCCAGCAGCGTTACCTCGGGACAGGGTAGATCGAATGAGCAGTTCTTC. Drawing the rest from reference TRBV9 and TRBJ2-1, the complete variable domain is DSGVTQTPKHLITATGQRVTLRCSPRSGDLSVYWYQQSLDQGLQFLIQYYNGEERAKGNILERFSAQQFPDLHSELNLSSLELGDSALYFCASSVTSGQGRSNEQFFGPGTRLTVL.

CDR3 in amino acids: CAWSVARGTYEQYF. The DNA of the CDR3 is TGTGCCTGGAGTGTCGCCAGGGGTACCTACGAGCAGTACTTC. The rearrangement joins TRBV30 to TRBJ2-7, with D possibly matching TRBD1 (6 bases). Germline CDR1 is GTSNPN and CDR2 is SVGIG (reference sequence). The CDR3 has 14 amino acids. V shed 0 bases and J shed 2 bases, with 11 bases lying between them.